The entry below gives a single T cell receptor beta chain sequence along with its context. The antigen remains unidentified. This entry belongs to a study of shared clonotypes between healthy human individuals. Study-level points and caveats: Rarefaction curves obtained for sorted subsets showed sequencing incomplete despite large depth.

Across several immunoSEQ plates, the genomic DNA of each subset was split evenly. In the original workflow: With immunoSEQ giving junction-only sequences and no quality scores, filtering differed. Profiling relied on immunoSEQ multiplex PCR, and the TCRdb table lists in-frame clones only, not all of them. Clone size and V and J calls were adopted from that table, with D and trimming inferred from the DNA. This sample has some 1,600,000 clones, with 95% to 99% found just once. In germline, CDR1 is ENHRY, CDR2 SYGVKD. This CDR3 has 14 amino acids. V lost 0 bases and J lost 5, with 11 bases in between. The donor population consisted of healthy HIV-negative adults with no recent acute infections or vaccinations.

The sample consisted of naive CD4+ T cells sorted from blood. Subset given: CD45RA+ positively selected. The receptor's source is a man aged 25-40 years in good health. The V and J genes are TRBV10-3 and TRBJ2-7; a possible D gene is TRBD2 (5 bases). CDR3 sequence: CAISESGVWDEQYF. The CDR3 DNA reads as TGTGCCATCAGTGAGTCCGGGGTCTGGGACGAGCAGTACTTC.